What follows are 14 T cell receptor beta chains derived from one specimen sequenced in a study of OX40 agonist ivuxolimab in advanced cancers. TCRdb's copy holds only in-frame clones and misses some; the assay was immunoSEQ multiplex PCR. The data contain over 25,000 clones, 81% of them singletons. The input for sequencing was CD4+ or CD8+ T cells sorted from blood, taken in a trial of the OX40 agonist ivuxolimab. Receptors originate from an adult with an advanced solid tumor such as melanoma, head and neck, liver or kidney cancer.

This clone has just one count. The chain uses TRBV5-6 and TRBJ1-2, with a weak D call TRBD1 (6 bases). Germline CDR1 and CDR2: SGHDT and YYEEEE. V dropped 4 bases and J dropped 0 bases, with 16 bases sitting between them. The CDR3 sequence is 16 residues long. CDR3 DNA: TGTGCCAGCAGCCTAGACACAGGGCCTACTAACTATGGCTACACCTTC. It yields the protein CASSLDTGPTNYGYTF.

The chain combines TRBV7-8 with TRBJ2-7; TRBD2 agrees at 9 bases. The J segment lost 7 bases and the V segment lost 0 bases, leaving 13 bases of the junction unmatched. Germline V gene data show CDR1 as SGHVS and CDR2 as FQNEAQ. The length of the CDR3 is 17 residues. The CDR3 sequence: CASSLALVAGAGSEQYF. The CDR3 DNA follows: TGTGCCAGCAGCTTAGCGTTGGTAGCGGGAGCAGGCTCTGAGCAGTACTTC.

This sequence joins TRBV30 and TRBJ2-7; 9 bases fit TRBD2. CDR3 length: 14 amino acids. Per the germline V gene, CDR1 is GTSNPN and CDR2 is SVGIG (reference sequence). Trimming removed 2 bases from V and 4 bases from J; junction bases left unmatched: 6. The CDR3 is CAWSFGSGSYEQYF. The CDR3 DNA sequence: TGTGCCTGGAGTTTTGGTAGCGGGAGTTACGAGCAGTACTTC.

This sequence joins TRBV7-6 and TRBJ2-1; D remains unclear. The CDR3 is made up of 14 amino acids. Trimming shortened V by 1 base and J by 3 bases, and 7 bases separated the two germline ends. The germline V gene has CDR1 SGHVS and CDR2 FNYEAQ. CDR3 protein: CASSLVQDYNEQFF. CDR3 bases: TGTGCCAGCAGCTTAGTTCAGGACTACAATGAGCAGTTCTTC.

The chain combines TRBV9 with TRBJ2-2; 9 nucleotides match TRBD2. The CDR3 spans 14 residues. CDR1 is SGDLS and CDR2 is YYNGEE in the germline V gene. V lost 4 bases, J lost 7 bases, and 5 bases stayed unmatched. CDR3 sequence (DNA): TGTGCCAGCAGCCCGGGACTAGCCGTCGGGGAGCTGTTTTTT. It codes for CASSPGLAVGELFF.

The rearrangement uses TRBV11-2 and TRBJ2-7, with 7 nucleotides matching TRBD2. Germline V lookup: CDR1 SGHAT, CDR2 FQNNGV. V lost 1 base, J lost 7 bases, and 10 bases stayed unmatched. CDR3 length: 15 residues. CDR3 sequence: CASSLAGGHSHEQYF. CDR3 in DNA: TGTGCCAGCAGCTTAGCGGGAGGCCACTCGCATGAGCAGTACTTC.

The chain has TRBV4-1 and TRBJ1-5; 7 bases match TRBD1. The germline gives CDR1 MGHRA, CDR2 YSYEKL. The J segment lost 1 base and the V segment lost 3 bases, leaving 3 bases of the junction unmatched. The CDR3 runs 15 residues. CDR3 residues: CASSQYRGSNQPQHF. The DNA of the CDR3 is TGCGCCAGCAGCCAGTACAGGGGAAGCAATCAGCCCCAGCATTTT.

The rearrangement uses TRBV28 and TRBJ1-4; D not resolved. This CDR3 is built from 15 residues. In germline, CDR1 is MDHEN, CDR2 SYDVKM. V was cut by 6 bases and J by 1 base, with 12 bases left in between. CDR3 region: CASSTWVETNEKLFF. DNA for the CDR3: TGTGCCAGCAGCACTTGGGTGGAAACTAATGAAAAACTGTTTTTT.

This clone was seen a single time. V gene TRBV5-6 combines with J gene TRBJ1-2; possible D gene TRBD1, 5 bases. There are 16 residues in the CDR3. V dropped 0 bases and J dropped 0 bases, with 12 bases sitting between them. Germline assignment: CDR1 SGHDT and CDR2 YYEEEE. CDR3 DNA: TGTGCCAGCAGCTTGGAGGGGCTCCAGACTAACTATGGCTACACCTTC. It specifies CASSLEGLQTNYGYTF.

This chain connects TRBV4-1 to TRBJ2-7; D not certain. Trimming pared 1 base from V and 0 bases from J, leaving 10 bases between. This CDR3 comprises 15 residues. Germline V gives CDR1 MGHRA, CDR2 YSYEKL. CDR3 sequence: CASSQGRESSYEQYF. The CDR3 nucleotides read TGCGCCAGCAGCCAAGGACGAGAGAGCTCCTACGAGCAGTACTTC.

This chain links TRBV4-1 with TRBJ1-1; no clear D. Germline loops: CDR1 MGHRA, CDR2 YSYEKL. The germline V and J ends were trimmed by 0 bases and 0 bases, with 14 bases remaining between them. The CDR3 consists of 17 residues. The CDR3 loop reads CASSQDIVSGVNTEAFF. CDR3 bases: TGCGCCAGCAGCCAAGATATTGTGTCGGGAGTGAACACTGAAGCTTTCTTT.

The chain couples TRBV5-4 to TRBJ2-7, with 9 bases that match TRBD1. J gave up 1 base and V 8 bases, and 4 bases lay outside the gene matches. This CDR3 contains 13 residues. CDR1 and CDR2 (germline): SGHNT, YYREEE (reference sequence). DNA for the CDR3: TGTGCCAGTGGGACAGGGCCGTCCTACGAGCAGTACTTC. It codes for CASGTGPSYEQYF.

J is TRBJ1-1 and V is TRBV29-1, with 8 nucleotides matching TRBD1. Trimming at V came to 3 bases and at J to 13 bases, leaving 7 bases not matched to a gene. Germline V gene lookup returns CDR1 SQVTM and CDR2 ANQGSEA. The CDR3 is made up of 11 amino acids. CDR3 protein: CSVEDRVGDFF. DNA for the CDR3: TGCAGCGTTGAGGACAGGGTAGGGGATTTCTTT.

J is TRBJ2-3 and V is TRBV5-4; either TRBD1 or TRBD2 may supply D (7 bases each). V lost 3 bases, J lost 2 bases, and 19 bases lay in between. From germline, CDR1 is SGHNT and CDR2 YYREEE (reference sequence). The CDR3 is 17 amino acids. This chain's CDR3 is CASSSLDREGPTDTQYF. CDR3 DNA sequence: TGTGCCAGCAGCTCTTTAGACAGGGAGGGGCCCACAGATACGCAGTATTTT.